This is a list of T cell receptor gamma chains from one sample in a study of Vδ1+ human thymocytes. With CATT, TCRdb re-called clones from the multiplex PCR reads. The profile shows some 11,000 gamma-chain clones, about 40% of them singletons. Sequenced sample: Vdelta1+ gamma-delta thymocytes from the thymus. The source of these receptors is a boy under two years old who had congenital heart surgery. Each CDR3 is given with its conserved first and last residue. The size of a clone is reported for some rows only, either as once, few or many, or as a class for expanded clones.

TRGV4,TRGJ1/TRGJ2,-,CATWDRYYKKLF,TGTGCCACCTGGGATAGATATTATAAGAAACTCTTT
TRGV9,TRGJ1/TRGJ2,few,CALWEARRYKKLF,TGTGCCTTGTGGGAGGCCCGGCGGTATAAGAAACTCTTT
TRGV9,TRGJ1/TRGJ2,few,CALWEVRKVYYKKLF,TGTGCCTTGTGGGAGGTGCGCAAAGTTTATTATAAGAAACTCTTT
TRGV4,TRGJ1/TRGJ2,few,CATWDVTYYKKLF,TGTGCCACCTGGGATGTTACCTATTATAAGAAACTCTTT
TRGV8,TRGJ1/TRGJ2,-,CATWDRRSYYKNLF,TGTGCCACCTGGGATAGACGAAGTTATTATAAGAACCTCTTT
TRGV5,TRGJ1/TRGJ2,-,CATWDTRDYYKKLF,TGTGCCACCTGGGACACTCGGGATTATTATAAGAAACTCTTT
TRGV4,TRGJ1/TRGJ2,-,CATWDGRAMGKKLF,TGTGCCACCTGGGATGGGCGGGCTATGGGGAAGAAACTCTTT
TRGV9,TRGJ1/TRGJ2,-,CALWEEDYKKLF,TGTGCCTTGTGGGAAGAAGATTATAAGAAACTCTTT
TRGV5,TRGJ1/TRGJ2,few,CATWDVTSTYYKKLF,TGTGCCACCTGGGACGTAACCTCGACTTATTATAAGAAACTATTT
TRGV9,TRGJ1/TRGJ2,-,CALWEVRKKLF,TGTGCCTTGTGGGAGGTGAGGAAGAAACTCTTT
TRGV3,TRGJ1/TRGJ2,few,CATWDRLWYYKKLF,TGTGCCACCTGGGACAGGCTGTGGTATTATAAGAAACTCTTT